Listed below are T cell receptor beta chains from one sample, sequenced in a study of CD8+ T cells in alopecia areata. The repertoire was sequenced with immunoSEQ multiplex PCR; TCRdb's copy has only in-frame clones and lacks some. The sample consists of 150,000 to 200,000 clones, around three fifths of them appearing once. The material was CD8+ T cells sorted from blood, obtained at week 24, from a patient treated with tofacitinib. The receptors derive from a human donor with alopecia areata. CDR3s include the opening cysteine and the closing phenylalanine or tryptophan. The D gene is left open where the match is weak. Rows may omit the clone size; those that give it use once, few, many or a size class.

TRBV11-2	.	.	TRBJ2-1	CASSPGPGEEQFF	TGTGCCAGCAGCCCTGGGCCCGGGGAAGAGCAGTTCTTC
TRBV29-1	.	TRBD2	TRBJ2-3	CSVTGTSGEASTDTQYF	TGCAGCGTTACCGGGACTAGCGGGGAGGCTAGCACAGATACGCAGTATTTT
TRBV9	.	TRBD1	TRBJ1-1	CASSVDDRVGTEAFF	TGTGCCAGCAGCGTAGACGACAGGGTTGGCACTGAAGCTTTCTTT
TRBV27	.	.	TRBJ1-2	CASSFGQAYGYTF	TGTGCCAGCAGTTTTGGGCAGGCCTATGGCTACACCTTC
TRBV11-2	few	.	TRBJ2-4	CASSPEAASKNIQYF	TGTGCCAGCAGTCCCGAGGCGGCTTCCAAAAACATTCAGTACTTC
TRBV10-3	.	TRBD2	TRBJ2-7	CAIRGLADTYEQYF	TGTGCCATCAGGGGACTAGCGGATACCTACGAGCAGTACTTC
TRBV5-1	.	.	TRBJ2-5	CASSLRAAVQETQYF	TGCGCCAGCAGCTTGAGGGCGGCAGTCCAAGAGACCCAGTACTTC
TRBV4-2	.	.	TRBJ1-5	CASSQGYEPQHF	TGTGCCAGCAGCCAAGGTTACGAGCCCCAGCATTTT
TRBV30	.	.	TRBJ2-5	CAWIQGGTQYF	TGTGCCTGGATCCAGGGGGGGACCCAGTACTTC
TRBV5-1	.	.	TRBJ1-6	CASSLKIENSPLHF	TGCGCCAGCAGCCTCAAGATAGAGAATTCACCCCTCCACTTT
TRBV4-1	few	.	TRBJ1-5	CASSQDRRTINQPQHF	TGCGCCAGCAGCCAAGACAGACGGACGATCAATCAGCCCCAGCATTTT
TRBV5-6	.	.	TRBJ2-7	CASSLGQFYEQYF	TGTGCCAGCAGCTTGGGACAGTTCTACGAGCAGTACTTC
TRBV19	.	.	TRBJ2-3	CASRSSLGGTTDTQYF	TGTGCCAGTAGGTCGTCACTGGGGGGAACCACAGATACGCAGTATTTT
TRBV15	few	.	TRBJ2-1	CATKREGNEQFF	TGTGCCACCAAACGCGAGGGGAATGAGCAGTTCTTC
TRBV2	.	.	TRBJ1-4	CASFGLLMFF	TGTGCCAGCTTCGGTCTGCTGATGTTTTTT
TRBV6-5	.	.	TRBJ2-5	CASSYGGTALQETQYF	TGTGCCAGCAGTTACGGGGGGACAGCCCTACAAGAGACCCAGTACTTC
TRBV6-1	few	TRBD2	TRBJ2-7	CASSVRGTEQYF	TGTGCCAGCAGTGTGCGGGGGACCGAGCAGTACTTC
TRBV15	few	.	TRBJ2-3	CATSRPHGPDTQYF	TGTGCCACCAGCAGACCCCACGGACCAGATACGCAGTATTTT
TRBV7-6	.	.	TRBJ2-1	CASSLNPGSYNEQFF	TGTGCCAGCAGCTTAAATCCTGGGTCCTACAATGAGCAGTTCTTC
TRBV2	.	TRBD2	TRBJ2-4	CASSGRGGRAKNIQYF	TGTGCCAGCAGTGGGCGGGGGGGCCGAGCCAAAAACATTCAGTACTTC
TRBV5-1	few	TRBD1	TRBJ1-5	CASSPGTGRNQPQHF	TGCGCCAGCAGCCCCGGGACAGGGCGGAATCAGCCCCAGCATTTT
TRBV4-1	once	.	TRBJ1-6	CASSRPRSSYNSPLHF	TGCGCCAGCAGCCGCCCCAGGAGCTCCTATAATTCACCCCTCCACTTT
TRBV29-1	.	.	TRBJ1-2	CSVEDLTGRYTF	TGCAGCGTTGAAGATCTTACGGGCCGCTACACCTTC
TRBV7-9	.	TRBD1	TRBJ1-2	CASSLDRETSYGYTF	TGTGCCAGCAGCTTGGACAGGGAAACGTCCTATGGCTACACCTTC
TRBV13	.	.	TRBJ2-1	CASFDSINRMSKFF	TGTGCCAGCTTCGATTCGATAAACAGAATGAGCAAGTTCTTC
TRBV10-3	.	.	TRBJ2-2	CAISDRETGELFF	TGTGCCATCAGTGACAGGGAAACCGGGGAGCTGTTTTTT